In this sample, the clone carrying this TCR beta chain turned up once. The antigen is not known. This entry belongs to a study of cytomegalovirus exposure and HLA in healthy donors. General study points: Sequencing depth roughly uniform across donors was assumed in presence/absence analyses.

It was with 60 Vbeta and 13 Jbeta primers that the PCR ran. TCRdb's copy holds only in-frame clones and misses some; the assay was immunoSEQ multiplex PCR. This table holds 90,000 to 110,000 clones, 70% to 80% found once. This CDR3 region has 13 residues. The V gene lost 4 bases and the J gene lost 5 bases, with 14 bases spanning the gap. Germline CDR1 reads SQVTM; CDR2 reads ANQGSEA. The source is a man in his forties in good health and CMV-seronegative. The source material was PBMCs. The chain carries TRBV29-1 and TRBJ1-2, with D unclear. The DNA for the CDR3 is TGCAGCGTTGGTCCTGAGGGTGTGTATGGCTACACCTTC. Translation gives CSVGPEGVYGYTF.